This paragraph reports one TCR beta chain. Its target is not known. Using the 5' RACE reads, TCRdb records one entry per CDR3 protein without DNA. This sample's table has 500,000 to 700,000 distinct CDR3 sequences. The sample originates from a study of T cells expressing NK-cell markers. The wider study: The study sequenced eight donors, seven HCMV-seropositive and one seronegative. Broader study findings: The CD3+CD56-NKG2C+ fraction of several donors was also led by these clonotypes.

The origin of this receptor is a man between 18 and 29 years old in good health. The sample consisted of blood T cells: a sorted CD56 or NKG2C T cell subset, CD4+ or CD8+ T cells, or bulk PBMC T cells (not recorded which).

The CDR3 here is CASSWSRITNEQFF. The chain is built from TRBV7-2 and TRBJ2-1. The CDR3 runs to 14 residues. The germline CDR1 and CDR2 sequences are SGHTA and FQGNSA.